Included here is one TCR beta chain sequence, with context. There is no known antigen for this receptor. No much larger clonotype is one base removed from it; base qualities were not supplied. The cohort comprised several hundred healthy bone marrow donors. All cohort members were sampled while nominally healthy, although unrecorded immune exposures were likely present. The donor tested CMV seropositive and was one of the 289 seropositive cohort members. A peripheral blood sample was provided by each donor, and peripheral blood mononuclear cells were used for TCR beta sequencing. The Qiagen DNeasy Blood Extraction Kit was used to extract genomic DNA from the blood cell samples. From a lookup of the germline V gene, CDR1 and CDR2 are SGHRS and YFSETQ. V has 2 bases trimmed and J has 5 bases trimmed; junction bases matching no gene number 5. From its cysteine to its phenylalanine, the CDR3 spans 14 amino acids. The CDR3 DNA has 42 bases and is translated from base 1.

This entry is derived from a study of cytomegalovirus exposure and HLA in healthy donors (dated by TCRdb to the late 2010s). Regarding the complete study: According to an earlier analysis of around 600 of the donors, about 179 million T cells yielded 120 million or so unique TCR beta sequences and about 280 Gb of sequence data. An early release covering just under 650 HLA-typed donors comprised 250 to 350 gigabases of sequencing data and some 79 million unique TCR sequences. Among the roughly 370 genotyped donors, 75% to 90% belonged to the genetic ancestry cluster associated with self-reported Caucasian donors. The study aimed to test whether signatures of past pathogen exposure could be identified by cataloging public T cell receptors. The T cell repertoires of 666 subjects were profiled by immunosequencing and related to cytomegalovirus serostatus. Besides the first cohort of roughly 640 subjects, a separate validation cohort made up of over a hundred different subjects was used. To predict cytomegalovirus infection status, the study brought together high-throughput TCR immunosequencing, statistical association of individual TCRs with disease status, and machine learning. A later analysis re-examined previously published TCR beta repertoires from about 700 donors and added high-resolution HLA genotyping to investigate patterns of TCR occurrence. The later analysis used no new phenotypic data to find candidate immune exposures, relying instead on TCR beta sequences and their occurrence across donors. An earlier analysis of fewer than 700 of the donors applied high-throughput TCR beta sequencing to assess whether each TCR beta V gene segment acted as functional or pseudogenic. Donor age, sex, ethnicity and CMV serostatus were compiled together with the repertoire data. Genome-wide SNP genotypes for about 65% of the 666 donors were used in a later genetic analysis, which treated that subset as a discovery cohort. All discovery cohort repertoires had been generated on a single sequencing platform. Both class I and class II loci were covered by HLA typing, at four-digit resolution. The number of donors typed differed by locus, with roughly 620-640 for A, B, C, DRB1 and DQB1, around 500 for DQA1, 600 to 610 for DPA1, and some 470 for DPB1. Five DR-DQ haplotypes were treated as single units for association and clustering because of strong linkage in the cohort. On average, roughly 200,000 unique TCR beta nucleotide sequences were sequenced per donor among 398 genotyped donors of the cohort, with roughly 18% of those sequences being non-productive.

Receptor amplification or capture employed the immunoSEQ multiplex PCR assay. For the multiplex PCR, a mixture combining 60 forward primers for TCR Vbeta segments and 13 reverse primers for TCR Jbeta segments was used. The CDR3 region of rearranged TCR beta genes was amplified from genomic DNA with a multiplex PCR assay. The amplified TCR beta libraries were sequenced on the Illumina HiSeq System as 87-base-pair reads. The original methods were these. A later analysis counted some 74 million unique TCR beta chains across the 550 to 700 repertoires, and around 12 million of these chains were shared by at least two donors. Raw reads were error-corrected and collapsed into unique sequences with a nearest-neighbor algorithm that merged closely related sequences to remove PCR and sequencing errors. V, D and J gene segments were assigned by aligning CDR3 sequences to IMGT reference sequences. For a sequence to be retained, a match of at least six nucleotides to both a V gene segment and a J gene segment was required. Rearrangements were classified as productive when the CDR3 lacked stop codons and remained in frame with V and J, and all other rearrangements were classified as non-productive. CDR3 was defined according to IMGT convention as the region running from the second conserved V-encoded cysteine to the conserved J-encoded phenylalanine. The earlier analysis of approximately 500 of the donors excluded sequences that lacked an unambiguous match to a single V gene segment. In an earlier analysis of some 590 of the donors, V segments were called functional above 56.7% productive rearrangements and were called segregating when the between-donor standard deviation exceeded 5%. A statistical classification framework was developed to diagnose cytomegalovirus status using the catalog of TCR beta chain sequences. A later analysis assigned V and J genes by comparing TCR nucleotide sequences with IMGT/GENE-DB human TR gene sequences. A later analysis assigned CDR3 sequences and most-parsimonious VDJ recombination scenarios with the TCRdist pipeline. In a later analysis, each TCR beta chain was defined by its CDR3 amino acid sequence together with its V-gene family, and reads without a unique V-gene family were excluded. As a way to deal with suspected cross-contamination and a sequencing artifact, a later analysis dropped hundreds of nucleotide sequences that were highly shared and had low generation probability. A later analysis calculated a clonal expansion index for each public chain from normalized within-repertoire ranks of inferred template counts. In a later analysis, generation probabilities were computed using a VDJ recombination model fitted to out-of-frame rearrangements, and the results were checked against IGoR. In a later analysis, hypergeometric tests were used to score TCR-TCR, TCR-HLA and TCR-CMV co-occurrence, with a repertoire-size bias correction applied to TCR pairs. A later analysis estimated false discovery rates by permuting HLA or CMV assignments 20 times. A later analysis grouped co-occurring TCRs with DBSCAN, adding TCRdist sequence similarity when clustering within HLA-allele-positive subsets. Repertoires with fewer than 30,000 or more than 120,000 public chains were left out of co-occurrence clustering, as were five repertoires with anomalous nucleotide sharing. TCRdb obtained this table from immuneACCESS and retained in-frame rearrangements with V and J assigned. These tables miss some clones; where compared with another copy, unresolved V genes account for less than half of the shortfall, and the remainder is unexplained. The V and J calls and clone size come from that table; D and trimming were worked out from the DNA. The sample contains some 180,000 clones, more than 75% of them found a single time. In total, the top ten clones hold about 2.5% of the sample.

Overall study results and their limits: When HLA alleles, especially DR and DQ, strongly co-occurred, TCR associations were difficult to assign to individual alleles. Across donors, most TCR sequences were observed very rarely, whereas some public TCRs were present in many individuals. A later genetic analysis reported fewer N-insertions in productive TCRs among donors in an Asian-associated ancestry cluster than the approximately 670-donor mean. A few of the identified cytomegalovirus-associated TCR beta chains were confirmed in vitro to be specific for cytomegalovirus antigens. In an earlier analysis of around 500 of the donors, most TCR beta V segments appeared in productive rearrangements about 87% or about 30% of the time, broadly matching IMGT annotations. CMV serostatus was the only immune exposure information available for the cohort. The cohort was sequenced for TCR beta chains only, and without alpha or paired-chain data the features that could be detected were limited. Presence/absence analyses assumed roughly uniform sequencing depth across donors, an assumption that may not hold. The sequencing pipeline was judged likely to have produced a cluster of highly shared sequence variants as a technical artifact. Most CMV-associated TCR beta chains appeared to be HLA-restricted in a later analysis, and the HLA associations seemed to be driven largely by CMV exposure. A later genetic analysis associated a missense DCLRE1C variant with V-gene and J-gene trimming of TCR beta chains, and an independent cohort replicated the association. According to a later analysis, parvovirus B19, influenza, CMV and Epstein-Barr virus appeared linked to several top co-occurrence clusters. Linkage disequilibrium might explain the correlated functional status among segregating V segments, but an unknown experimental factor could not be ruled out. According to the authors, the approach could potentially be generalized to other disease states and immunological phenotypes. The study listed 150 to 200 TCR beta chains as associated with cytomegalovirus. HLA typing was unavailable for some donors at each locus, so association tests used only the typed subset. The classifier was reported to diagnose cytomegalovirus status with high specificity and sensitivity in both the original and validation cohorts. About 17 rarely observed V segments, including chromosome 9 orphons, were excluded from the earlier analysis of about 610 of the donors because counts were too low. In a later analysis, HLA-associated TCR beta chains were found to be more clonally expanded and to have lower generation probabilities than equally common non-associated chains. The 87-base-pair reads could not distinguish some IMGT-functional V segments, including TRBV6-2 and TRBV6-3, so those segments were excluded. A further reported finding was that TCR beta sequences accurately predicted the HLA-A and HLA-B alleles for most subjects in the first cohort. In a later analysis, 16,951 TCR beta sequences were associated with specific HLA alleles at a false discovery rate of 0.05. In a later analysis, TCR association rates were found to vary across HLA loci, with the most associated TCRs seen for DRB1 alleles and the fewest for HLA-C alleles.

This sequence was found in a woman aged 25 to 39 in good health and CMV-seropositive. Sequenced material: PBMCs. The rearrangement joined TRBV5-1 to TRBJ1-1, with 8 central nucleotides matching TRBD1. CDR3 loop: CASSLQGGGTEAFF. The nucleotides read TGCGCCAGCAGCTTACAGGGGGGAGGGACTGAAGCTTTCTTT.